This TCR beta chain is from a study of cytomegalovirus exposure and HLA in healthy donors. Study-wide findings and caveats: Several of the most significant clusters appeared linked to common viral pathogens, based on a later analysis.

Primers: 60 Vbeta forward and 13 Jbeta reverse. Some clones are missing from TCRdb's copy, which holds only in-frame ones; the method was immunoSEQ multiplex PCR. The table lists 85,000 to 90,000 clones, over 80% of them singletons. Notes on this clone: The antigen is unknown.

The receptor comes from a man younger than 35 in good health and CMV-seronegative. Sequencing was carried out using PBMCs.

The CDR3 DNA follows: TGTGCCAGCAGTGAATCCCCCGGGGGACGGGGCTACACCTTC. Encoded protein: CASSESPGGRGYTF. The chain links TRBV25-1 to TRBJ1-2, with D possibly being TRBD1 (5 bases). The CDR3 is 14 residues long. Germline-derived CDR1 and CDR2 are MGHDK and SYGVNS. Between the trimmed V and J ends, which lost 1 base and 8 bases, there was a span of 14 bases.